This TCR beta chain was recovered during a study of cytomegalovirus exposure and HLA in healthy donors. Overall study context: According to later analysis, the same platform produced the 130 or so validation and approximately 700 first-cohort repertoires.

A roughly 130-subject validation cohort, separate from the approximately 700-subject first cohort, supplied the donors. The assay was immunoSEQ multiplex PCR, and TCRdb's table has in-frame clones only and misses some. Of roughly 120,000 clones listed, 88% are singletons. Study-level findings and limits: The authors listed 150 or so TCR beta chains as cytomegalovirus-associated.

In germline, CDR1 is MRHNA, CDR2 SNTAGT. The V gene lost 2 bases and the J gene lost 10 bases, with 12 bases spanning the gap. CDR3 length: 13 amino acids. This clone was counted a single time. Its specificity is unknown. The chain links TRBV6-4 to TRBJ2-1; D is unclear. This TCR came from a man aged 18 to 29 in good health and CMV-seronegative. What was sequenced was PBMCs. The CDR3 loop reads CASSDRNAGEQFF. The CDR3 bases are TGTGCCAGCAGTGACCGGAACGCCGGGGAGCAGTTCTTC.